A single sample gave rise to the 25 T cell receptor beta chains below, sequenced in a study of blood T cell repertoires in COVID-19. TCRdb's table, derived via immunoSEQ multiplex PCR, lists solely in-frame clones and lacks some. The sample yields hundreds of thousands of clones, 88% seen once. Sequenced material: peripheral blood. Every receptor here comes from a woman between 40 and 50 years old who had recovered from COVID-19.

The chain couples TRBV14 to TRBJ2-7; TRBD1 matches at 8 bases. The germline gives CDR1 SGHDN, CDR2 FVKESK. V lost 0 bases and J lost 6; bases outside the gene matches: 10. The CDR3 loop spans 16 amino acids. The CDR3 coding sequence is TGTGCCAGCAGCCAAGATGTCGGGACAGGAAGGGGCGAGCAGTACTTC. This translates into CASSQDVGTGRGEQYF.

This clone was picked up one time. The gene calls are TRBV5-6 and TRBJ2-7; 11 nucleotides match TRBD1. J was trimmed by 3 bases and V by 5 bases; bases with no gene match: 7. CDR3 length: 15 amino acids. CDR1 SGHDT and CDR2 YYEEEE come from the germline V gene. CDR3 nucleotide sequence: TGTGCCAGCAGTACTCCGGGACAGGGGGTCTACGAGCAGTACTTC. It yields the protein CASSTPGQGVYEQYF.

Here the CDR3 reads CATSPAVGYGYTF. The CDR3 nucleotides read TGTGCCACCAGCCCAGCGGTGGGCTATGGCTACACCTTC. This chain uses TRBV15 with TRBJ1-2; D uncertain. The CDR3 spans 13 residues. Between the trimmed V and J ends, which lost 5 bases and 4 bases, there was a span of 11 bases. The germline V gene encodes CDR1 LNHNV and CDR2 YYDKDF (reference sequence).

The V call is TRBV7-9, the J call TRBJ2-7, with D possibly being TRBD2 (5 bases). CDR1 is SEHNR and CDR2 is FQNEAQ in the germline V gene (reference sequence). Trimming removed 1 base at V and 3 bases at J, with 10 bases between. This CDR3 spans 14 amino acids. This CDR3 reads CASSLGLANYEQYF. CDR3 nucleotides: TGTGCCAGCAGCTTAGGGCTAGCCAACTACGAGCAGTACTTC.

This clone was observed a handful of times. The chain is built from TRBV5-1 and TRBJ1-2; 8 bases match TRBD1. The CDR3 loop spans 14 amino acids. The V gene's germline CDR1 is SGHRS and CDR2 YFSETQ. V was pared by 7 bases and J by 3 bases, with 8 bases of the junction left unmatched. The DNA for the CDR3 is TGCGCCAGCTCAAAGATGGGACAGGACTATGGCTACACCTTC. Its translation is CASSKMGQDYGYTF.

The chain couples TRBV3-1 (or the pseudogene TRBV3-2) to TRBJ2-2; the match to TRBD2 covers 7 bases. Germline values: CDR1 LGHDT, CDR2 YNNKEL (reference sequence). CDR3 length equals 17 residues. J gave up 3 bases and V 1 base, and 8 bases lay outside the gene matches. CDR3 loop: CASSQVGGSGYTGELFF. As DNA, the CDR3 is TGTGCCAGCAGCCAAGTGGGAGGGTCGGGCTACACCGGGGAGCTGTTTTTT.

This chain uses TRBV3-1 (or the pseudogene TRBV3-2) with TRBJ2-1; the D gene is possibly TRBD2 (5 bases). V was clipped by 1 base and J by 4 bases, with 11 bases between them. The germline CDR1 and CDR2 sequences are LGHDT and YNNKEL (reference sequence). CDR3 length: 15 residues. The CDR3: CASSQGGLDYNEQFF. In DNA, the CDR3 is TGTGCCAGCAGCCAAGGAGGACTCGATTACAATGAGCAGTTCTTC.

The V and J genes are TRBV6-5 and TRBJ2-1, with 8 bases aligning to TRBD1. This CDR3 region has 16 residues. V shed 2 bases and J 2 bases; nucleotides not matched to a gene: 5. In germline, CDR1 is MNHEY, CDR2 SVGAGI. Here the CDR3 DNA reads TGTGCCAGCAGTTACACCGGGACAGGAACCTACAATGAGCAGTTCTTC. Translation: CASSYTGTGTYNEQFF.

In its sample, this clone was seen once. The chain uses TRBV5-5 and TRBJ2-3; perhaps TRBD1 as D (5 bases). The CDR3 runs 14 residues. Germline V lookup: CDR1 SGHKS, CDR2 YYEKEE (reference sequence). The V end was cut by 4 bases, the J end by 0 bases, with 9 bases between. The CDR3 sequence: CASSPRASTDTQYF. For the CDR3, the DNA is TGTGCCAGCAGCCCCAGGGCTAGCACAGATACGCAGTATTTT. The variable domain in full, completed from reference TRBV5-5 and TRBJ2-3, reads DAGVTQSPTHLIKTRGQQVTLRCSPISGHKSVSWYQQVLGQGPQFIFQYYEKEERGRGNFPDRFSARQFPNYSSELNVNALLLGDSALYLCASSPRASTDTQYFGPGTRLTVL.

This chain links TRBV18 with TRBJ1-3; 12 bases line up with TRBD1. This CDR3 has 17 amino acids. The germline gives CDR1 KGHSH, CDR2 LQKENI. J gave up 1 base and V 0 bases, and 1 base lay outside the gene matches. CDR3 region: CASSPPGQGASGNTIYF. The CDR3 DNA reads TGTGCCAGCTCACCACCGGGACAGGGGGCGTCTGGAAACACCATATATTTT. Full variable domain (rest looked up from reference TRBV18 and TRBJ1-3): NAGVMQNPRHLVRRRGQEARLRCSPMKGHSHVYWYRQLPEEGLKFMVYLQKENIIDESGMPKERFSAEFPKEGPSILRIQQVVRGDSAAYFCASSPPGQGASGNTIYFGEGSWLTVV.

V usage is TRBV5-1 and J usage is TRBJ1-5; D is perhaps TRBD1 (6 bases). Trimming shortened V by 4 bases and J by 2 bases, and 13 bases separated the two germline ends. Germline V gene sequence: CDR1 SGHRS, CDR2 YFSETQ. The CDR3 has 15 amino acids. CDR3 nucleotides: TGCGCCAGCAGCCAAGGGGGAGACGGCAATCAGCCCCAGCATTTT. Its protein product is CASSQGGDGNQPQHF.

The chain uses TRBV12-3 or TRBV12-4 and TRBJ2-5; 8 nucleotides agree with TRBD2. This CDR3 region has 13 residues. The V gene end was trimmed by 4 bases and the J gene end by 6 bases; junction bases not matched to a gene: 4. The CDR3 DNA is TGTGCCAGCAGTTCGGGGGGGTTGAAGACCCAGTACTTC. Translation: CASSSGGLKTQYF.

Only a few counts were recorded for this clone. The chain carries TRBV2 and TRBJ1-1; D may be TRBD1 (6 bases). The germline gives CDR1 SNHLY, CDR2 FYNNEI. V was cut by 8 bases and J by 2 bases, with 15 bases left in between. The CDR3 contains 14 residues. The CDR3 sequence: CASGGGRRNTEAFF. The CDR3 nucleotides read TGTGCCAGCGGGGGCGGACGGAGAAACACTGAAGCTTTCTTT.

This clone has just one count. V usage is TRBV6-2 or TRBV6-3 and J usage is TRBJ2-6; 9 nucleotides align to TRBD1. The germline V gene has CDR1 MNHEY and CDR2 SVGEGT. The CDR3 spans 15 residues. Trimming at V came to 6 bases and at J to 4 bases, leaving 4 bases not matched to a gene. The CDR3 sequence is CASSAQGAGANVLTF. CDR3 in DNA: TGTGCCAGCAGCGCACAGGGGGCCGGGGCCAACGTCCTGACTTTC.

This clone was counted once. The chain combines TRBV25-1 with TRBJ2-1; 11 nucleotides match TRBD2. V shed 1 base, J shed 8 bases, and the junction held 13 bases outside the gene matches. Germline CDR1 is MGHDK and CDR2 is SYGVNS. The CDR3 runs 18 residues. The CDR3 region is CASSELGLGLAGGDEQFF. Written as DNA, the CDR3 is TGTGCCAGCAGTGAATTGGGGTTAGGGCTAGCGGGAGGCGATGAGCAGTTCTTC.

The gene calls are TRBV20-1 and TRBJ2-7, with D maybe TRBD2 (6 bases). The V gene lost 6 bases and the J gene lost 5 bases, with 11 bases spanning the gap. Per the germline V gene, CDR1 is DFQATT and CDR2 is SNEGSKA (reference sequence). This CDR3 has 11 amino acids. This CDR3 reads CSALGLHEQYF. DNA of the CDR3: TGCAGTGCCCTGGGACTCCACGAGCAGTACTTC.

This chain uses TRBV5-5 with TRBJ2-3, with D perhaps TRBD2 (7 bases). Trimming pared 4 bases from V and 4 bases from J, leaving 19 bases between. CDR1 is SGHKS and CDR2 is YYEKEE in the germline V gene (reference sequence). This CDR3 region has 16 residues. The CDR3 sequence is CASSPGGGSAADTQYF. The DNA for the CDR3 is TGTGCCAGCAGCCCCGGGGGCGGGAGTGCGGCAGATACGCAGTATTTT.

The chain recombines TRBV4-1 with TRBJ1-1, with 7 bases that match TRBD1. The germline CDR1 and CDR2 sequences are MGHRA and YSYEKL. The CDR3 spans 15 residues. V trimming: 0 bases; J trimming: 1 base; junction bases outside the gene matches: 2. CDR3: CASSQENRGNTEAFF. The CDR3 DNA reads as TGCGCCAGCAGCCAAGAGAACAGGGGGAACACTGAAGCTTTCTTT.

This chain connects TRBV15 to TRBJ2-5, with 7 bases fitting TRBD1. This CDR3 spans 15 amino acids. V lost 0 bases and J lost 2; bases outside the gene matches: 3. The germline V gene encodes CDR1 LNHNV and CDR2 YYDKDF (reference sequence). CDR3: CATSRDPRGQETQYF. DNA for the CDR3: TGTGCCACCAGCAGAGATCCCAGGGGGCAAGAGACCCAGTACTTC.

The chain joins TRBV6-5 to TRBJ1-1, with a weak D call TRBD1 (5 bases). The V gene lost 8 bases and the J gene lost 0 bases, with 10 bases spanning the gap. This CDR3 comprises 13 residues. Germline CDR1 and CDR2: MNHEY and SVGAGI. CDR3 loop: CASLGGLNTEAFF. The CDR3, as DNA: TGTGCCAGCCTGGGGGGATTGAACACTGAAGCTTTCTTT.

This chain uses TRBV27 with TRBJ1-5, with unresolved D. Germline-derived CDR1 and CDR2 are MNHEY and SMNVEV (reference sequence). This CDR3 spans 14 amino acids. Trimming shortened V by 6 bases and J by 4 bases, and 13 bases separated the two germline ends. CDR3 amino acids: CASSITSRNQPQHF. CDR3 DNA sequence: TGTGCCAGCAGCATTACTAGTCGGAATCAGCCCCAGCATTTT.

The chain links TRBV4-3 to TRBJ1-1; D is perhaps TRBD1 (5 bases). Germline V gene sequence: CDR1 LGHNA, CDR2 YSLEER. The CDR3 runs to 15 residues. V gave up 0 bases and J gave up 5 bases, with 13 bases separating them. CDR3 DNA: TGCGCCAGCAGCCAAGACAGGCCGGGGGGGACTGAAGCTTTCTTT. It specifies CASSQDRPGGTEAFF.

J is TRBJ2-1 and V is TRBV19; a possible D gene is TRBD1 (7 bases). This CDR3 is built from 16 residues. Germline loops: CDR1 LNHDA, CDR2 SQIVND (reference sequence). V lost 7 bases and J 8 bases, leaving 24 bases between the germline ends. The CDR3 reads CASTKATGRLSDEQFF. The CDR3 DNA sequence: TGTGCCAGTACCAAAGCGACAGGGAGGTTAAGCGATGAGCAGTTCTTC. Full variable domain (remainder filled in from reference TRBV19 and TRBJ2-1): DGGITQSPKYLFRKEGQNVTLSCEQNLNHDAMYWYRQDPGQGLRLIYYSQIVNDFQKGDIAEGYSVSREKKESFPLTVTSAQKNPTAFYLCASTKATGRLSDEQFFGPGTRLTVL.

V and J are TRBV5-4 and TRBJ1-2, with unresolved D. The CDR3 has 13 residues. CDR1 is SGHNT, CDR2 YYREEE, per germline (reference sequence). Between the trimmed V and J ends, which lost 4 bases and 2 bases, there was a span of 9 bases. The CDR3: CASSLRSNYGYTF. The CDR3 DNA reads TGTGCCAGCAGCCTTCGGTCAAACTATGGCTACACCTTC.

The CDR3 region is CASSPGQEKLFF. Here the CDR3 DNA reads TGCGCCAGCAGCCCCGGACAGGAAAAACTGTTTTTT. This rearrangement joins TRBV5-1 to TRBJ1-4, with D possibly matching TRBD1 (6 bases). Germline assignment: CDR1 SGHRS and CDR2 YFSETQ. This CDR3 region has 12 residues. Trimming removed 4 bases at V and 8 bases at J, with 9 bases between.